This T cell receptor (beta chain) was captured in a study of T cell clonotyping in hematopoietic cell transplantation. In the study overall: Recipient samples before transplant were obtained post-cytoreduction.

Study findings and constraints: Cells were unsorted, so CD4 and CD8 contributions were not separated. At the given depth, recipient repertoires were over 95% de novo clonotypes. Graft donor and pretransplant recipient Inverse Simpson Index values predicted broader posttransplant TCR diversity.

Time point defined: recipient sample about 28 days before transplant, after cytoreduction. Deletions cut 0 bases from V and 4 bases from J, with 4 bases between. This CDR3 spans 13 amino acids. CDR1 is MGHRA and CDR2 is YSYEKL in the germline V gene. Libraries were prepared by immunoSEQ multiplex PCR; TCRdb keeps only in-frame clonotypes and omits some of them. This sample has about 80,000 clones; 90% to 96% occur once, and the top ten carry around 1.5%. About this clone: Antigen: not known.

The starting material was peripheral blood mononuclear cells, obtained before stem cell transplant. This clonotype was obtained from a woman in her forties or fifties with acute myeloid leukemia. Some clones in this sample may be carry-over from other donors' samples. The chain uses TRBV4-1 and TRBJ1-5, with D unclear. The CDR3 sequence is CASSQDENQPQHF. The CDR3 DNA reads as TGCGCCAGCAGCCAAGATGAAAATCAGCCCCAGCATTTT.